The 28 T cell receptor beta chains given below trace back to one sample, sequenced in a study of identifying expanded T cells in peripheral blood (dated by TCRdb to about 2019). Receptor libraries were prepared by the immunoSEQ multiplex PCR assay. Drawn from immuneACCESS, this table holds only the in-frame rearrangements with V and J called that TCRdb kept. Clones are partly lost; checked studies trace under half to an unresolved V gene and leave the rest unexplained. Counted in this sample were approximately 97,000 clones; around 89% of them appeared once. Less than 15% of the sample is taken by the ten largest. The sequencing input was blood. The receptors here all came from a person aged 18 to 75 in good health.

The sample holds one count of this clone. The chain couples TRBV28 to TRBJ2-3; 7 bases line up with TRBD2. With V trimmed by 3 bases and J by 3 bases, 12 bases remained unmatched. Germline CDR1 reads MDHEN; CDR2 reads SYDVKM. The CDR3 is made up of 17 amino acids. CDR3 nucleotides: TGTGCCAGCAGTTTCCAGGGCGGGAGCTTAGTAACAGATACGCAGTATTTT. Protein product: CASSFQGGSLVTDTQYF.

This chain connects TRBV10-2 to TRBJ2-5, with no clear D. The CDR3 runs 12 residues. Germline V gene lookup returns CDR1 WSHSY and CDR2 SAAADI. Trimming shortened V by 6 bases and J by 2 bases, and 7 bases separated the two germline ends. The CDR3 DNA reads TGCGCCAGCAGCGAAGTACAAGAGACCCAGTACTTC. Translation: CASSEVQETQYF.

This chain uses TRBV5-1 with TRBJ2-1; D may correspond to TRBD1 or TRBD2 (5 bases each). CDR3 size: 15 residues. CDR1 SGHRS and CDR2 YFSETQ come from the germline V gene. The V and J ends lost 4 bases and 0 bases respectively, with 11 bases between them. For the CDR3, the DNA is TGCGCCAGCAGCCGCCGGGACCTCTCCTACAATGAGCAGTTCTTC. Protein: CASSRRDLSYNEQFF. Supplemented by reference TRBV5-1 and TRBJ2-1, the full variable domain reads KAGVTQTPRYLIKTRGQQVTLSCSPISGHRSVSWYQQTPGQGLQFLFEYFSETQRNKGNFPGRFSGRQFSNSRSEMNVSTLELGDSALYLCASSRRDLSYNEQFFGPGTRLTVL.

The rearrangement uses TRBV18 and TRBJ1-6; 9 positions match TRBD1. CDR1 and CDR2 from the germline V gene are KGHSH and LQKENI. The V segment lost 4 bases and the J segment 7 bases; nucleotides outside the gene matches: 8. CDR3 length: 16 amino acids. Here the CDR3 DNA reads TGTGCCAGCTCACGACCGGGACAGGGTAGCAATTCACCCCTCCACTTT. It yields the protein CASSRPGQGSNSPLHF.

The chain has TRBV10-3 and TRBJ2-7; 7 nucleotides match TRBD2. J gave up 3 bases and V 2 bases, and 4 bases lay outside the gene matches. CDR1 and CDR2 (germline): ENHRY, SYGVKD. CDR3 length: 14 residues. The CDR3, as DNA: TGTGCCATCAGTGAGCCCAGGGACTACTACGAGCAGTACTTC. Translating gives CAISEPRDYYEQYF.

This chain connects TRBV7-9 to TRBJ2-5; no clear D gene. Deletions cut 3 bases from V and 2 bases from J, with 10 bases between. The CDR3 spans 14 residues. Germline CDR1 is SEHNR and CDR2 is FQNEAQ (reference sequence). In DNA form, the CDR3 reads TGTGCCAGCAGCTTTAAACTCTTACAAGAGACCCAGTACTTC. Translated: CASSFKLLQETQYF. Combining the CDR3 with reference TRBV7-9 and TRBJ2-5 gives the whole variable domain DTGVSQNPRHKITKRGQNVTFRCDPISEHNRLYWYRQTLGQGPEFLTYFQNEAQLEKSRLLSDRFSAERPKGSFSTLEIQRTEQGDSAMYLCASSFKLLQETQYFGPGTRLLVL.

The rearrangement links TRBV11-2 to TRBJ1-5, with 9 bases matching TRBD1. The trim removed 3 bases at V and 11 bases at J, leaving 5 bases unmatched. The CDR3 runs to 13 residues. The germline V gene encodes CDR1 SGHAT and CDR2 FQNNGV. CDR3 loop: CASSLDRGRSQHF. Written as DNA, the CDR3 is TGTGCCAGCAGCTTGGACAGGGGTCGCTCCCAGCATTTT.

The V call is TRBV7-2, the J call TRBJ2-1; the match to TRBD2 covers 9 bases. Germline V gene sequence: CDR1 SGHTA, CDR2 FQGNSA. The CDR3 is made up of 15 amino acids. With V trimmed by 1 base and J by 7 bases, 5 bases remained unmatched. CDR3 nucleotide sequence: TGTGCCAGCAGCTTAGATGCGGGAGGGCTGAATGAGCAGTTCTTC. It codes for CASSLDAGGLNEQFF.

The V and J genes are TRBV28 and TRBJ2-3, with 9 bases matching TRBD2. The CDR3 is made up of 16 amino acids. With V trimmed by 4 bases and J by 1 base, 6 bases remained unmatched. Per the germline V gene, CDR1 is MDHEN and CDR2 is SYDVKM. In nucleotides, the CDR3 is TGTGCCAGCAGTTCTGCCCGGACTAGCGGCACAGATACGCAGTATTTT. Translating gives CASSSARTSGTDTQYF.

CDR3 amino acids: CASSFGTGAETQYF. CDR3 sequence (DNA): TGTGCCAGCAGCTTCGGGACAGGGGCCGAGACCCAGTACTTC. The rearrangement joins TRBV7-6 to TRBJ2-5, with TRBD1 matching over 10 bases. V was clipped by 3 bases and J by 5 bases; unmatched bases: 3. Germline CDR1 and CDR2: SGHVS and FNYEAQ. The CDR3 runs 14 residues.

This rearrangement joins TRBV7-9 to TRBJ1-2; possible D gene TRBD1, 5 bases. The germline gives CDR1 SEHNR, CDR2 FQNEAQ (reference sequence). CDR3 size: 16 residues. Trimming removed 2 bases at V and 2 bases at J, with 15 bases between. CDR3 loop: CASSLHGLRENYGYTF. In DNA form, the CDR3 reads TGTGCCAGCAGCTTACACGGCCTCAGGGAGAACTATGGCTACACCTTC.

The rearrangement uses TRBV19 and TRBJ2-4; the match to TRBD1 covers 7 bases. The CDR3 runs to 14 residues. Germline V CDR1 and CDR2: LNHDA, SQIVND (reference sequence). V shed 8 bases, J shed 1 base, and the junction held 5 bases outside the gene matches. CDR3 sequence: CASSGTDAKNIQYF. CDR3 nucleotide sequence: TGTGCCAGTTCCGGGACAGATGCCAAAAACATTCAGTACTTC.

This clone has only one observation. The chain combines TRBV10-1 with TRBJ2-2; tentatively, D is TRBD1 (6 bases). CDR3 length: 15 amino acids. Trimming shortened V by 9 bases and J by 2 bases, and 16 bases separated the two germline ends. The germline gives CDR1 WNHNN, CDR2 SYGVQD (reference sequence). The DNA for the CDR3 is TGCGCCAGGAGCAGGGGCAAACTAAACACCGGGGAGCTGTTTTTT. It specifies CARSRGKLNTGELFF.

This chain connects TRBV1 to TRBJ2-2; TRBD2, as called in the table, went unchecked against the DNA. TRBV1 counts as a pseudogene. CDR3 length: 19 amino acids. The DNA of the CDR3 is TGCACCAGCAGCCCCCATCCTGACGCGGGAACTTCGAACACCGGGGAGCTGTTTTTT. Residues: CTSSPHPDAGTSNTGELFF.

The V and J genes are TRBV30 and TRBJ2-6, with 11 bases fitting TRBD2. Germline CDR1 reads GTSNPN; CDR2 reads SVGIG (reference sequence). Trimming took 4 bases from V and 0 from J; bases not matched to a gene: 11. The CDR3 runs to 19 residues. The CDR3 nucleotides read TGTGCCTGGACTAGCGGGAGGTCTTACCTCCCCTCTGGGGCCAACGTCCTGACTTTC. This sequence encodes CAWTSGRSYLPSGANVLTF.

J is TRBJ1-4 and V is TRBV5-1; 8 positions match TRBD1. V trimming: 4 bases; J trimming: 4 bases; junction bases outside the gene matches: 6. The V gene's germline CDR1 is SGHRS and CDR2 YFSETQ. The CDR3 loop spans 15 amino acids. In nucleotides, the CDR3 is TGCGCCAGCAGCCCTGGACAGGGCGGTAATGAAAAACTGTTTTTT. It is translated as CASSPGQGGNEKLFF.

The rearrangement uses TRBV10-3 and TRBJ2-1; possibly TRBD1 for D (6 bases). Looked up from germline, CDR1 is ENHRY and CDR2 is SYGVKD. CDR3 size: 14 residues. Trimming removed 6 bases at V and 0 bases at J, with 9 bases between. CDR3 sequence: CAIRRQDSYNEQFF. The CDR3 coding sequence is TGTGCCATCAGAAGACAGGACTCCTACAATGAGCAGTTCTTC.

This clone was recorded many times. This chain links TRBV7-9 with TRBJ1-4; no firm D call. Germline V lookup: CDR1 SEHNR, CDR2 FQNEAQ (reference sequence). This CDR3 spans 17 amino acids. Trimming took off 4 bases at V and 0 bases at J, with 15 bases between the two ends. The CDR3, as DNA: TGTGCCAGCAGCTCCGGACCTTTTTCAGCAACTAATGAAAAACTGTTTTTT. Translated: CASSSGPFSATNEKLFF.

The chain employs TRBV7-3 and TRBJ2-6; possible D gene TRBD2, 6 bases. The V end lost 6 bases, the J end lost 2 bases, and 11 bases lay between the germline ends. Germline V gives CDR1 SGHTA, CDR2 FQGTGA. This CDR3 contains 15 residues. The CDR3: CASREGRAGANVLTF. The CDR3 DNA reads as TGTGCCAGCAGGGAGGGCCGGGCTGGGGCCAACGTCCTGACTTTC.

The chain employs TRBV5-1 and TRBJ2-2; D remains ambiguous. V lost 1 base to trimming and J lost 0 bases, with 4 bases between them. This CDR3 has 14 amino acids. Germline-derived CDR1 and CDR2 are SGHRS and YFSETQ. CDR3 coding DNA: TGCGCCAGCAGCTTGTCCTCGAACACCGGGGAGCTGTTTTTT. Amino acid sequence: CASSLSSNTGELFF.

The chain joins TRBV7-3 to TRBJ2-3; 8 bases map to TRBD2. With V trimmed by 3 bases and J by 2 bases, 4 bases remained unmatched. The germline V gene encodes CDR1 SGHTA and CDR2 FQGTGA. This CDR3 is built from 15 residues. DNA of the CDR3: TGTGCCAGCAGCTTTCGAGCGGGGGTCACAGATACGCAGTATTTT. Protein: CASSFRAGVTDTQYF. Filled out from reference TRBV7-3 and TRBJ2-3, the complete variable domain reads GAGVSQTPSNKVTEKGKYVELRCDPISGHTALYWYRQSLGQGPEFLIYFQGTGAADDSGLPNDRFFAVRPEGSVSTLKIQRTERGDSAVYLCASSFRAGVTDTQYFGPGTRLTVL.

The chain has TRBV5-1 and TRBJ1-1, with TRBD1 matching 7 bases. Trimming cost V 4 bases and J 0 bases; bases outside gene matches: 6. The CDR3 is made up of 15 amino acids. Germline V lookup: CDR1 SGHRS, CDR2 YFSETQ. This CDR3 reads CASSPKTGVNTEAFF. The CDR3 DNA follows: TGCGCCAGCAGCCCCAAAACAGGGGTGAACACTGAAGCTTTCTTT.

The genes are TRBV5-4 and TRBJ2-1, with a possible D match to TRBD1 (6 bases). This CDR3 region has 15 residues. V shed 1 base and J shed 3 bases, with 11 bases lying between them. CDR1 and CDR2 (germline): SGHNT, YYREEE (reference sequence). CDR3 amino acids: CASSLTGHRYNEQFF. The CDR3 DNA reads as TGTGCCAGCAGCTTGACAGGGCATCGCTACAATGAGCAGTTCTTC.

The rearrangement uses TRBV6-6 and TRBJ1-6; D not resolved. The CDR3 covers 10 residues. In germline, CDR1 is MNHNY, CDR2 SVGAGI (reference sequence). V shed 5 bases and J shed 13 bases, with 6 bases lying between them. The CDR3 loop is CASSPLPLHF. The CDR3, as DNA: TGTGCCAGCAGTCCCCTCCCCCTCCACTTT.

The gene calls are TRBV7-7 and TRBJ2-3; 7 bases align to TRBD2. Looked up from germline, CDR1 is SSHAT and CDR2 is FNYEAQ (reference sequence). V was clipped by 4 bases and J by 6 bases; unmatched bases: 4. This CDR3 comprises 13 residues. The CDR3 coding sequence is TGTGCCAGCAGCTCGGGGGGTAGGGATACGCAGTATTTT. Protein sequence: CASSSGGRDTQYF. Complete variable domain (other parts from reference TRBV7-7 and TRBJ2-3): GAGVSQSPRYKVTKRGQDVTLRCDPISSHATLYWYQQALGQGPEFLTYFNYEAQPDKSGLPSDRFSAERPEGSISTLTIQRTEQRDSAMYRCASSSGGRDTQYFGPGTRLTVL.

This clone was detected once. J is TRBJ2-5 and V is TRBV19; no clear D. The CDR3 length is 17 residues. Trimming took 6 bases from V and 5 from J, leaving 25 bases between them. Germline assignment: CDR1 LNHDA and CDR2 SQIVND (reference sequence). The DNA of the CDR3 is TGTGCCAGTAGCTCCCGTGGACCCACCCACCCCACGGAGACCCAGTACTTC. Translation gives CASSSRGPTHPTETQYF.

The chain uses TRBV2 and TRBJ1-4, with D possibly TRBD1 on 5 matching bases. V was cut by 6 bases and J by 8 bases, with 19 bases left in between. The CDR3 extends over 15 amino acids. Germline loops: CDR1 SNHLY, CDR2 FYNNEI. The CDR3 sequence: CASSEGRVVGEKLFF. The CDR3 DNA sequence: TGTGCCAGCAGCGAGGGGAGGGTCGTGGGAGAAAAACTGTTTTTT.

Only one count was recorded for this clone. Here the CDR3 DNA reads TGTGCCAGTAGTACACGCAAAGTACAGGGAATAACTAACGAGCAGTACTTC. This encodes CASSTRKVQGITNEQYF. The rearrangement joins TRBV19 to TRBJ2-7; possibly TRBD1 for D (6 bases). Trimming removed 4 bases at V and 5 bases at J, with 24 bases between. The CDR3 loop spans 17 amino acids. Germline CDR1 is LNHDA and CDR2 is SQIVND (reference sequence).